This T cell receptor beta chain was identified during a study of CD8+CD57+ T cells in acquired aplastic anemia. Study overall: On average, sorted CD4+ and CD8+ cells gave around 3 ug of DNA.

Genomic DNA was employed as the template in profiling TCR beta VDJ and CDR3. TCRdb recomputed calls from the reads with MiXCR, one row per CDR3 protein. The table lists around 130,000 distinct CDR3 sequences, over 55% of them singletons. An expansion of CD8+CD57+ cells by flow cytometry had been shown in patients chosen for sequencing. V was trimmed by 4 bases and J by 5 bases, leaving 16 bases between them. CDR1 is SGHRS and CDR2 is YFSETQ in the germline V gene. The length of the CDR3 is 15 residues. This receptor was obtained from a human donor with aplastic anemia. Sequences were obtained from sorted CD4+, CD8+, or CD8+CD57+ T cells (not recorded which) from PBMCs. The gene calls are TRBV5-1 and TRBJ2-1, with a tentative D call TRBD2 (6 bases). This chain's CDR3 is CASSQGLQPHNEQFF. In DNA, the CDR3 is TGCGCCAGCAGCCAGGGACTCCAACCCCACAATGAGCAGTTCTTC.